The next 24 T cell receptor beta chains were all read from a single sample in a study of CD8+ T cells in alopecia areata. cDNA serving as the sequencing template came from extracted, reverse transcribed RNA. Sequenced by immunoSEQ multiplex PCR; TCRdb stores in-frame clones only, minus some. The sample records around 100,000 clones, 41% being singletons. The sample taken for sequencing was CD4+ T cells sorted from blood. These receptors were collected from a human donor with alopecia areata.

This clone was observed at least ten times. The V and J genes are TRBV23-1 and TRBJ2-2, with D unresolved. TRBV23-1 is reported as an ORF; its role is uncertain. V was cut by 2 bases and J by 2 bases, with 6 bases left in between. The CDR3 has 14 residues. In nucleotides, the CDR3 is TGCGCCAGCAGTCAAAGGATTAACACCGGGGAGCTGTTTTTT. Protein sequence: CASSQRINTGELFF.

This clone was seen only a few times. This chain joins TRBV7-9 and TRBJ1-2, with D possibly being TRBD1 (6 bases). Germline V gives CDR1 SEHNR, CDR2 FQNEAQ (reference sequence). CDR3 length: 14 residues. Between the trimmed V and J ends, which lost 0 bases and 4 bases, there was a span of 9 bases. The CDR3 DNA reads TGTGCCAGCAGCTTAGCGGGGGCAGGCTATGGCTACACCTTC. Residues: CASSLAGAGYGYTF.

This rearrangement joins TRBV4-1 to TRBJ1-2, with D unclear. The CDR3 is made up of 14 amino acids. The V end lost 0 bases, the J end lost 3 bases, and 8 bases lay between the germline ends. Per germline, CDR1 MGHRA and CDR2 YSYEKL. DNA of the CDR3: TGCGCCAGCAGCCAAGAGCGGAACTACTATGGCTACACCTTC. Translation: CASSQERNYYGYTF.

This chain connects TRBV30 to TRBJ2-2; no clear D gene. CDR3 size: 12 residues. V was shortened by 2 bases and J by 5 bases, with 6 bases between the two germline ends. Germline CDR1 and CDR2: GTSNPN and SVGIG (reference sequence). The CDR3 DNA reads TGTGCCTGGAGTACGGTGACCGGGGAGCTGTTTTTT. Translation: CAWSTVTGELFF. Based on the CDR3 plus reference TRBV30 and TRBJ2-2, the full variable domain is SQTIHQWPATLVQPVGSPLSLECTVEGTSNPNLYWYRQAAGRGLQLLFYSVGIGQISSEVPQNLSASRPQDRQFILSSKKLLLSDSGFYLCAWSTVTGELFFGEGSRLTVL.

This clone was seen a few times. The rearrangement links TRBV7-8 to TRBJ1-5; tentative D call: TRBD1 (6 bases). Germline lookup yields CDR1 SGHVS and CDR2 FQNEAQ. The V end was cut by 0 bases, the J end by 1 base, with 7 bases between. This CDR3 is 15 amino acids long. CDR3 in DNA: TGTGCCAGCAGCTTAGCGGGGGCCAGCAATCAGCCCCAGCATTTT. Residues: CASSLAGASNQPQHF.

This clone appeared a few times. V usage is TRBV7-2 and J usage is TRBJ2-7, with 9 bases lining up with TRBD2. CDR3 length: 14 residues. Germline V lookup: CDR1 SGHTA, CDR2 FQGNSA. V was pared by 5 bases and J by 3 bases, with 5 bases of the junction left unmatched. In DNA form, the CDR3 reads TGTGCCAGCAGCCTCGCTAGCGGGAACTACGAGCAGTACTTC. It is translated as CASSLASGNYEQYF.

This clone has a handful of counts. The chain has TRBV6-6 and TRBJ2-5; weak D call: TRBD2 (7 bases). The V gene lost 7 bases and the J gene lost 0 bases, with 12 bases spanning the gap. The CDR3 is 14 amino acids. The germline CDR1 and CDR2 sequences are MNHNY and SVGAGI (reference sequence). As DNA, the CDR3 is TGTGCCAGCAAGAGGGGGGGCAACCAAGAGACCCAGTACTTC. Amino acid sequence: CASKRGGNQETQYF.

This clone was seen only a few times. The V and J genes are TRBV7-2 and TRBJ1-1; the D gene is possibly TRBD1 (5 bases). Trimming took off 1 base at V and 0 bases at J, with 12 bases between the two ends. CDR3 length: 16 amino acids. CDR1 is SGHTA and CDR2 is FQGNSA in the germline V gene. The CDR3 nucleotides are TGTGCCAGCAGCTTAGTGACGGGGGGAGTGAACACTGAAGCTTTCTTT. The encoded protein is CASSLVTGGVNTEAFF.

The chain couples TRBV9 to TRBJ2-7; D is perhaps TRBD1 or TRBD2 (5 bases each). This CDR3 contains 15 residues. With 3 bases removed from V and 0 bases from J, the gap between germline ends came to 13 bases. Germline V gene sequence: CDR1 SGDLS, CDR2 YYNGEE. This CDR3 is CASSGQGRGSYEQYF. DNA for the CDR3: TGTGCCAGCAGCGGGCAGGGTCGGGGCTCCTACGAGCAGTACTTC.

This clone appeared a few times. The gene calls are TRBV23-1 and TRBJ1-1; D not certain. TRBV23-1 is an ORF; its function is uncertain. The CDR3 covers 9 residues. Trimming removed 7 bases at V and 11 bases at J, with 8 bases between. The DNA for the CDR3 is TGCGCCAGCACTCCGGCGGCTTTCTTT. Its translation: CASTPAAFF.

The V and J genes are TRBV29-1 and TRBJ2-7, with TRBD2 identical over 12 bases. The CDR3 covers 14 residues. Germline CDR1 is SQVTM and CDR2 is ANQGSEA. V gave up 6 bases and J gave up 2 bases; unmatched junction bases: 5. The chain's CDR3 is CSVRTSGTTYEQYF. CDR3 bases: TGCAGCGTCCGGACTAGCGGGACCACCTACGAGCAGTACTTC.

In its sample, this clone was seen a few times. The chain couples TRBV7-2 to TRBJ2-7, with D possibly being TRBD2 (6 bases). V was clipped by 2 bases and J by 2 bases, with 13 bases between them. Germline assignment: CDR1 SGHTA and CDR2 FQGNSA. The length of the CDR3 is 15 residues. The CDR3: CASSLYGTWAYEQYF. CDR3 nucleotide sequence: TGTGCCAGCAGCTTATATGGGACTTGGGCCTACGAGCAGTACTTC.

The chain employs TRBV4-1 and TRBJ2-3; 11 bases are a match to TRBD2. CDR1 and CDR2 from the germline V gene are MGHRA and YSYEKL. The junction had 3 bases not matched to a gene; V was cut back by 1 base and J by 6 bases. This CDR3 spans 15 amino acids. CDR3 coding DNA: TGCGCCAGCAGCCAAGTACTAGCGGGAGAGGATACGCAGTATTTT. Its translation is CASSQVLAGEDTQYF.

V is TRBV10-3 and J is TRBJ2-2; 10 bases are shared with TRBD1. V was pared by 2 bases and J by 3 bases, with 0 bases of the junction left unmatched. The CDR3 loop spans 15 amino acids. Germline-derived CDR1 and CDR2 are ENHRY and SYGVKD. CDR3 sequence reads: CAISEGTGDTGELFF. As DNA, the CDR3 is TGTGCCATCAGTGAGGGGACAGGGGACACCGGGGAGCTGTTTTTT.

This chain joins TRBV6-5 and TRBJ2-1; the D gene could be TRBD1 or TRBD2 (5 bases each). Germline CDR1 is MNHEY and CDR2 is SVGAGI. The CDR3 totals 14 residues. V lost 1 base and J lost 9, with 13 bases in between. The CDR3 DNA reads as TGTGCCAGCAGTTACTTGGGCCAGAGGGGTGAGCAGTTCTTC. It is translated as CASSYLGQRGEQFF.

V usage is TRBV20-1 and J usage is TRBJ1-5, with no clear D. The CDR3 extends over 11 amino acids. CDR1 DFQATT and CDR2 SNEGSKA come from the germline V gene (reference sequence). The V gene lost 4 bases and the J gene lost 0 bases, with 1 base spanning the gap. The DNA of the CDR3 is TGCAGTGCTAATAGCAATCAGCCCCAGCATTTT. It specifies CSANSNQPQHF.

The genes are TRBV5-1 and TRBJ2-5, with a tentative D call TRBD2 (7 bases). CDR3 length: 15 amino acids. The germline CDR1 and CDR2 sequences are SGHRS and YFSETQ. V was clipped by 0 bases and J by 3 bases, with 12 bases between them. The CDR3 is CASSLVVGGEETQYF. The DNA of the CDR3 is TGCGCCAGCAGCTTGGTCGTAGGGGGGGAAGAGACCCAGTACTTC.

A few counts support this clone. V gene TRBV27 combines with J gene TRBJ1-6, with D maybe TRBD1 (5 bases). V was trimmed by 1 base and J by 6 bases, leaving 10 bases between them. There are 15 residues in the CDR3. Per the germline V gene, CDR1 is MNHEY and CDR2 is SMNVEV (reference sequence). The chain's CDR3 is CASSLFPRANSPLHF. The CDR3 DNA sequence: TGTGCCAGCAGTTTATTCCCCAGGGCTAATTCACCCCTCCACTTT.

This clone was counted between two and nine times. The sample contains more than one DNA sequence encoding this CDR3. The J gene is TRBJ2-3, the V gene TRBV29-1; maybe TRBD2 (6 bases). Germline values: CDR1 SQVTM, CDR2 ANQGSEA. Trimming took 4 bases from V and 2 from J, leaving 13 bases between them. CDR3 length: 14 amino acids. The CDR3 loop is CSVASGGATDTQYF. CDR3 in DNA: TGCAGCGTTGCTTCCGGAGGGGCCACAGATACGCAGTATTTT.

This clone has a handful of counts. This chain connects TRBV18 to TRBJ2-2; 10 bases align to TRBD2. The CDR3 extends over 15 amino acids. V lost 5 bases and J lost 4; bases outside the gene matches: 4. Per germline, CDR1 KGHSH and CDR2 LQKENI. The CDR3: CASSISGRATGELFF. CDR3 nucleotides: TGTGCCAGCTCAATCAGCGGGAGGGCCACCGGGGAGCTGTTTTTT.

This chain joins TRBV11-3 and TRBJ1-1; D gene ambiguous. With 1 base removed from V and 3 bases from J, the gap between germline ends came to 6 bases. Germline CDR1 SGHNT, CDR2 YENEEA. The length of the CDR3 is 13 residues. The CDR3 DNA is TGTGCCAGCAGCTTAGGGGTCGACACTGAAGCTTTCTTT. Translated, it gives CASSLGVDTEAFF.

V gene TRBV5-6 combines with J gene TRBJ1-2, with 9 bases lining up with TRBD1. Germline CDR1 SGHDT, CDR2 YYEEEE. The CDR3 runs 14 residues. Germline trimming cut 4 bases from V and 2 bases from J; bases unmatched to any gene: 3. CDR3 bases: TGTGCCAGCAGCCCCGACAGGGGGAACTATGGCTACACCTTC. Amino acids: CASSPDRGNYGYTF. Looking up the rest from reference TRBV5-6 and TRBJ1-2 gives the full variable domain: DAGVTQSPTHLIKTRGQQVTLRCSPKSGHDTVSWYQQALGQGPQFIFQYYEEEERQRGNFPDRFSGHQFPNYSSELNVNALLLGDSALYLCASSPDRGNYGYTFGSGTRLTVV.

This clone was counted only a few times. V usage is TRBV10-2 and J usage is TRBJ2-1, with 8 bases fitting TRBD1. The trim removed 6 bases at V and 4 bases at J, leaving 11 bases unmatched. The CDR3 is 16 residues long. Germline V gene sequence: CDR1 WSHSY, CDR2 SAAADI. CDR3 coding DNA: TGCGCCAGCAGACAAAGGACAGGGCAACAGTACAATGAGCAGTTCTTC. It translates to CASRQRTGQQYNEQFF.

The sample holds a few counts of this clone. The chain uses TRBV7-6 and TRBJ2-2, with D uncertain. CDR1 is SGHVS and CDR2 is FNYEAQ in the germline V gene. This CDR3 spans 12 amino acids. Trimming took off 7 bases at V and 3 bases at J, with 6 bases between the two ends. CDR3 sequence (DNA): TGTGCCAGCACCTCCCACACCGGGGAGCTGTTTTTT. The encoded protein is CASTSHTGELFF. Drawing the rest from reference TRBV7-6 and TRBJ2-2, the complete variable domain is GAGVSQSPRYKVTKRGQDVALRCDPISGHVSLYWYRQALGQGPEFLTYFNYEAQQDKSGLPNDRFSAERPEGSISTLTIQRTEQRDSAMYRCASTSHTGELFFGEGSRLTVL.